The T cell receptor (beta chain) described here comes from a study of cytomegalovirus exposure and HLA in healthy donors. The CDR3 spans 16 residues. Germline V CDR1 and CDR2: SGHTA, FQGNSA. Between the trimmed V and J ends, which lost 1 base and 3 bases, there was a span of 13 bases. Findings and caveats of the study: Indistinguishable V segments, including TRBV6-2 and TRBV6-3, were excluded.

Both 60 Vbeta primers and 13 Jbeta primers went into the PCR. Here immunoSEQ multiplex PCR was the method, and the copy in TCRdb shows in-frame clones only, minus some. The sample lists tens of thousands of clones; around 76% were seen once. This clone has just a few counts. Its antigen is unidentified. Sequencing was performed on PBMCs. The clonotype originates from a woman in her twenties or thirties in good health and CMV-seropositive. The gene calls are TRBV7-2 and TRBJ1-5; D is possibly TRBD1 (6 bases). The CDR3 DNA reads as TGTGCCAGCAGCTTAGTTAGTCAGGGGTCCAATCAGCCCCAGCATTTT. It codes for CASSLVSQGSNQPQHF.